This T cell receptor beta chain derives from a study of control samples from healthy donors and cancer patients. The germline CDR1 and CDR2 sequences are MDHEN and SYDVKM. The CDR3 totals 14 residues. Between the trimmed V and J ends, which lost 8 bases and 1 base, there was a span of 14 bases. Profiling relied on immunoSEQ multiplex PCR, and the TCRdb table lists in-frame clones only, not all of them. The sample holds about 160,000 clones, over 85% seen once. The sample consisted of blood. The sequence came from a man aged 30 to 39 in good health. V usage is TRBV28 and J usage is TRBJ1-1, with D maybe TRBD1 (5 bases). CDR3 protein: CASLWGFQNTEAFF. As DNA, the CDR3 is TGTGCCAGCCTATGGGGCTTTCAGAACACTGAAGCTTTCTTT. Full variable domain (rest looked up from reference TRBV28 and TRBJ1-1): DVKVTQSSRYLVKRTGEKVFLECVQDMDHENMFWYRQDPGLGLRLIYFSYDVKMKEKGDIPEGYSVSREKKERFSLILESASTNQTSMYLCASLWGFQNTEAFFGQGTRLTVV.